This T cell receptor (beta chain) was captured by sequencing in a study of OX40 agonist ivuxolimab in advanced cancers. The method was immunoSEQ multiplex PCR; TCRdb's version includes in-frame clones alone and lacks a portion of them. Here the sample spans fewer than 60,000 clones, about 90% being singletons. Germline loops: CDR1 SQVTM, CDR2 ANQGSEA. The CDR3 is 13 amino acids. The V gene lost 0 bases and the J gene lost 10 bases, with 13 bases spanning the gap. The chain is built from TRBV29-1 and TRBJ1-3; D unclear. The TCR comes from an adult with an advanced solid tumor such as melanoma, head and neck, liver or kidney cancer. The sequencing here drew on CD4+ or CD8+ T cells sorted from blood, taken in a trial of the OX40 agonist ivuxolimab. CDR3: CSVEEAGSRTIYF. CDR3 coding DNA: TGCAGCGTTGAAGAGGCTGGGTCGAGGACCATATATTTT. The complete variable domain, with remaining parts taken from reference TRBV29-1 and TRBJ1-3, reads SAVISQKPSRDICQRGTSLTIQCQVDSQVTMMFWYRQQPGQSLTLIATANQGSEATYESGFVIDKFPISRPNLTFSTLTVSNMSPEDSSIYLCSVEEAGSRTIYFGEGSWLTVV.